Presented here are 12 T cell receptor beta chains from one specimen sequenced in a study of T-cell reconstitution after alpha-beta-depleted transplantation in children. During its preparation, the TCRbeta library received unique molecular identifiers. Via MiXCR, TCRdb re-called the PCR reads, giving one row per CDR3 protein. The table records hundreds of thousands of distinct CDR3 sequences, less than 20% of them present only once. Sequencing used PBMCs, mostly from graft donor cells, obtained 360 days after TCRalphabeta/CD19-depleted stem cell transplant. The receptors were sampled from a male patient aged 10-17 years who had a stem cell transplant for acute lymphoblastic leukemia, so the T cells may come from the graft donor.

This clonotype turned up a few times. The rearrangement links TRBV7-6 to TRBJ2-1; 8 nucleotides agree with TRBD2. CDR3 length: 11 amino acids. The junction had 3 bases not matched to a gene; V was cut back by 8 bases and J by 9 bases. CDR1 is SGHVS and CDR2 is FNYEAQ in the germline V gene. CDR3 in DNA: TGTGCCAGCTCAAGCGGGAGTGAGCAGTTCTTC. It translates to CASSSGSEQFF.

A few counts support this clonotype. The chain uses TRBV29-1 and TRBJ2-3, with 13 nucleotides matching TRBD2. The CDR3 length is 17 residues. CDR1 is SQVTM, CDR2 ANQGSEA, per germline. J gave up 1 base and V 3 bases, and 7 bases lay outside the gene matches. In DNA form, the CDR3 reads TGCAGCGTTGAGACACTAGCGGGAGGGCCGGGCACAGATACGCAGTATTTT. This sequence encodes CSVETLAGGPGTDTQYF.

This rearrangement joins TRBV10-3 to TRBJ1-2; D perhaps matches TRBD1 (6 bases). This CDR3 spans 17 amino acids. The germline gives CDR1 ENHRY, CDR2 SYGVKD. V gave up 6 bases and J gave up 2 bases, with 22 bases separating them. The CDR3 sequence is CAISARGGGGRNYGYTF. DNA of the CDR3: TGTGCCATCAGCGCGCGGGGTGGAGGGGGAAGGAACTATGGCTACACCTTC.

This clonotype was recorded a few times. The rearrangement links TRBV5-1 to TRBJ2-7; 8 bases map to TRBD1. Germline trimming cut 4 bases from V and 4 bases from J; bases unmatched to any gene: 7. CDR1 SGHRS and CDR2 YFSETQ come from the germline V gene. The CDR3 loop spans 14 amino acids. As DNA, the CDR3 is TGCGCCAGCAGCACCCGGGACAGGCGATACGAGCAGTACTTC. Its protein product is CASSTRDRRYEQYF. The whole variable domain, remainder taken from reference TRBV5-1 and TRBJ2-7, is KAGVTQTPRYLIKTRGQQVTLSCSPISGHRSVSWYQQTPGQGLQFLFEYFSETQRNKGNFPGRFSGRQFSNSRSEMNVSTLELGDSALYLCASSTRDRRYEQYFGPGTRLTVT.

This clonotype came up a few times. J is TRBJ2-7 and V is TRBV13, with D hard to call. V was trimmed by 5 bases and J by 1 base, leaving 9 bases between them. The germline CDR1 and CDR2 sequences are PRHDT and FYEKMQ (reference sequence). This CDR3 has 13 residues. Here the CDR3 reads CASSQEQSYEQYF. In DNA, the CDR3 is TGTGCCAGCAGCCAAGAACAATCCTACGAGCAGTACTTC.

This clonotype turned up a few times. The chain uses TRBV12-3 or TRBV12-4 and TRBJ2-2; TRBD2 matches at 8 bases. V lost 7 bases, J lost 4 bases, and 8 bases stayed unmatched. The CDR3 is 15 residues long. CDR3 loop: CASNRAGDSTGELFF. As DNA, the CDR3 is TGTGCCAGCAACAGAGCGGGAGATTCCACCGGGGAGCTGTTTTTT.

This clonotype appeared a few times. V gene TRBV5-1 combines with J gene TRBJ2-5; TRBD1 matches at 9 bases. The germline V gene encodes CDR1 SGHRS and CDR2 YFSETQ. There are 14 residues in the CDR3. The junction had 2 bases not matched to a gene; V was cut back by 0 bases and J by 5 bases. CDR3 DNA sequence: TGCGCCAGCAGCTTGGGGGACAGGGCCGAGACCCAGTACTTC. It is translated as CASSLGDRAETQYF.

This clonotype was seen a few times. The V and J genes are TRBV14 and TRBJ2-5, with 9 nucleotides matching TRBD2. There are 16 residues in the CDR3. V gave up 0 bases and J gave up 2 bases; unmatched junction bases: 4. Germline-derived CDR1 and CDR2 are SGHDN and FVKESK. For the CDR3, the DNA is TGTGCCAGCAGCCAAGATCTAGCGGGGACGCAAGAGACCCAGTACTTC. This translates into CASSQDLAGTQETQYF. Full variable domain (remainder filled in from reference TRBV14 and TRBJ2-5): EAGVTQFPSHSVIEKGQTVTLRCDPISGHDNLYWYRRVMGKEIKFLLHFVKESKQDESGMPNNRFLAERTGGTYSTLKVQPAELEDSGVYFCASSQDLAGTQETQYFGPGTRLLVL.

CDR3 sequence: CASRPRDSRYNEQFF. CDR3 DNA: TGTGCCAGCAGACCTCGGGACTCCCGCTACAATGAGCAGTTCTTC. The chain joins TRBV7-2 to TRBJ2-1; tentative D call: TRBD2 (6 bases). This CDR3 spans 15 amino acids. Deletions cut 6 bases from V and 3 bases from J, with 15 bases between. Germline CDR1 SGHTA, CDR2 FQGNSA.

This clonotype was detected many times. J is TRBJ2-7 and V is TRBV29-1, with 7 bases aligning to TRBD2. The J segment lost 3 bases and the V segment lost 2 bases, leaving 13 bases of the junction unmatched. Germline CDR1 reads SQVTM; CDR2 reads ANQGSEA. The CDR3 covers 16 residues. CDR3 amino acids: CSVEIPRTGGLYEQYF. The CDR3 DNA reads TGCAGCGTTGAAATCCCCCGAACGGGAGGACTCTACGAGCAGTACTTC.

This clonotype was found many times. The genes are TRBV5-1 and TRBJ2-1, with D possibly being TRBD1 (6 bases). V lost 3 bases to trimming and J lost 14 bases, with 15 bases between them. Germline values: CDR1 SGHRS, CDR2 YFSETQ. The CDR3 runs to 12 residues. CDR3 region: CASSYRQAPEFF. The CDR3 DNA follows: TGCGCCAGCAGCTACCGACAGGCCCCGGAGTTCTTC.

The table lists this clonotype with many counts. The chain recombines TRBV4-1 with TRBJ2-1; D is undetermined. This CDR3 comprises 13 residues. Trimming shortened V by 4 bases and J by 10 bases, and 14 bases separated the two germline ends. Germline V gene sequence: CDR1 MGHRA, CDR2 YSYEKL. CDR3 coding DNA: TGCGCCAGCAGCCGGATAGGACGTAGGGAGCAGTTCTTC. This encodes CASSRIGRREQFF.